This entry describes one T cell receptor (beta chain). As yet, its antigen is unknown. The V gene's germline CDR1 is SEHNR and CDR2 FQNEAQ (reference sequence). The V and J ends lost 0 bases and 2 bases respectively, with 9 bases between them. The CDR3 runs 15 residues. This record comes from a study of graft-versus-host responses after intestinal transplantation. The protocol was immunoSEQ multiplex PCR, while the TCRdb copy is restricted to in-frame clones and leaves out a portion. The table includes tens of thousands of clones, 85% to 95% detected once. V is TRBV7-9 and J is TRBJ2-3; D not resolved. The TCR comes from a human donor who received an intestinal transplant. Sequencing used unstimulated CD8+ T cells sorted from spleen or lymph node cells, obtained before intestinal transplant. Here the CDR3 DNA reads TGTGCCAGCAGCTTAGCGCTAGATTTCACAGATACGCAGTATTTT. Protein product: CASSLALDFTDTQYF.